This TCR beta chain was captured in a study of blood T cells in healthy people across ages. Study findings and constraints: Versus aged donors, long-lived donors had higher diversity and more naive CD4+ cells.

Trimming cost V 3 bases and J 3 bases, with 15 bases left between them. In germline, CDR1 is DFQATT, CDR2 SNEGSKA (reference sequence). This CDR3 region has 14 residues. Next came a second PCR, run for about 7 to 12 cycles, which used a sample-barcoded 5' primer along with a J-beta primer mix. Each cDNA molecule was tagged by a template-switch adaptor with 12 random nucleotides. Each single sample gave us at least 2.5 million CDR3-containing paired-end reads. One entry per CDR3 protein results from TCRdb running MiXCR on the 5' RACE reads. The sample holds about 1,400,000 distinct CDR3 sequences, around 42% seen once. Samples had at least 7 million PBMCs isolated from them. About this clonotype: Its antigen remains unidentified.

This TCR was sampled from a woman aged 18-29 years in good health. The V and J genes are TRBV20-1 and TRBJ2-7, with D possibly TRBD2 on 6 matching bases. The material sequenced was blood. CDR3 amino acids: CSASPAGTDYEQYF. DNA of the CDR3: TGCAGTGCTAGCCCGGCGGGGACCGACTACGAGCAGTACTTC.